The entry that follows covers one TCR beta chain sequence. Antigen: not known. Measured with immunoSEQ multiplex PCR; TCRdb has only the in-frame clones, and not every one. The repertoire includes over 3,500 clones, about 25% of them detected once, and 7.5% to 10% sits in the top ten. CDR1 and CDR2 from the germline V gene are MNHGY and SAAAGT. The J segment lost 4 bases and the V segment lost 6 bases, leaving 9 bases of the junction unmatched. The length of the CDR3 is 15 residues. The data belong to a study of T cells in localized non-small cell lung cancer. Study-wide points: Measurement of T cell clonality placed uninvolved adjacent lung highest, above the level in tumor.

The receptor was derived from a woman aged 35-75 years with stage I lung adenocarcinoma. Source: lung tumor tissue, taken before any cancer treatment. This chain joins TRBV6-8 and TRBJ1-3; 7 nucleotides match TRBD1. The CDR3 DNA reads TGTGCCAGCAGCCGAAACTGGGGACAGGGAAACACCATATATTTT. Translated, it gives CASSRNWGQGNTIYF.